This record looks at one TCR beta chain sequence and its context. Germline loops: CDR1 SGHNT, CDR2 YYREEE (reference sequence). The CDR3 consists of 14 residues. V was pared by 4 bases and J by 7 bases, with 17 bases between. The data were taken from a study of blood T cell repertoires in COVID-19. Study in general: Sites across the United States, Italy and Spain contributed samples from acute and convalescent COVID-19. T cells, B-cell-depleted T cells, or PBMCs supplied cDNA or gDNA.

Source study methods: Estimation of nucleated cell counts relied on the amplification of reference gene primers. Assay: immunoSEQ multiplex PCR; the TCRdb copy retains only in-frame clones and omits some. V and J calls and clone size come straight from that table; D and trimming were deduced from the DNA. The repertoire has about 210,000 clones, about 90% of them found once; the top ten carry approximately 7.6%. V is TRBV5-4 and J is TRBJ1-2; a possible D gene is TRBD1 (6 bases). The sequenced sample consisted of PBMCs or T cells enriched from blood (not recorded which). This clonotype was obtained from a young woman who had recovered from COVID-19. CDR3 protein: CASSEGGGRRGYTF. CDR3 nucleotide sequence: TGTGCCAGCAGCGAGGGAGGGGGGCGCCGTGGCTACACCTTC.